The sequence of this T cell receptor beta chain was determined in a study of tissue T cells after allogeneic stem cell transplantation. The study, taken as a whole, reports: Tissue-detected TCR repertoire was only partly captured by blood and spleen T cells. Some tissue clones might be persisting host cells; their alloreactivity or antigen specificity was not determined.

The time point: mouse harvest day 7 after allogeneic transplant. The graft held 10^6 splenic CD5+ T cells and 10^7 T-cell-depleted bone marrow cells. Tissues came from B6→BALB/c major-mismatch GVHD mice at day 7 or 14. In regard to this clone: Its target is not known. The listed genes are named as in mouse. The read stops 1 residue short of the end of the CDR3; the missing end is completed from the germline J gene.

Using immunoSEQ multiplex PCR, the repertoire was profiled, and TCRdb retains in-frame clones only, with some absent. The data hold about 8,200 clones, with under 50% observed a single time. V dropped 3 bases and J dropped 3; count of bases not matched to a gene: 2. In germline, CDR1 is KGHPV, CDR2 FQNQEV (reference sequence). This CDR3 has 15 residues. Sequenced input: gut tissue. The TCR originated in a female BALB/c mouse given C57BL/6 T cells with graft-versus-host disease after an allogeneic hematopoietic cell transplant. The chain is built from TRBV26 and TRBJ2-2; 9 nucleotides align to TRBD2. The sequenced CDR3 bases are TGTGCCAGCAGTCTCCGACTGGGGGACACCGGGCAGCTCTAC. This translates into CASSLRLGDTGQLY. The full-length CDR3 reads as CASSLRLGDTGQLYF.